This entry is about one T cell receptor beta chain. The antigen remains undetermined. This record comes from a study of T cell responses to AZD1222 COVID-19 vaccine. Findings and caveats of the study: Of spike-specific TCRs, nearly half reportedly target regions left unmutated in variants. Baseline antibody screening turned up just a handful of seropositive AZD1222 recipients. Clonal diversity was possibly underestimated, and the donors were mostly white British, with more females.

The protocol was immunoSEQ multiplex PCR, while the TCRdb copy is restricted to in-frame clones and leaves out a portion. The data show roughly 80,000 clones, with 90% seen just once and 5.4% held by the top ten. CDR3 length equals 14 residues. The germline gives CDR1 KGHDR, CDR2 SFDVKD. Trimming shortened V by 4 bases and J by 7 bases, and 13 bases separated the two germline ends. Pooling of second doses given at about 4 or about 12 weeks was done. Sequences were derived from peripheral blood, sampled 28 days after the second AZD1222 dose. This TCR was recovered from an adult who received the AZD1222 COVID-19 vaccine. The V gene is TRBV24-1, the J gene TRBJ2-1, with D possibly TRBD1 on 6 matching bases. CDR3 bases: TGTGCCACCAGTGAAGGGACAAGGATAAATGAGCAGTTCTTC. Amino acids: CATSEGTRINEQFF.